This T cell receptor (beta chain) derives from a study of tumor-infiltrating lymphocytes in primary liver carcinoma. RNA was extracted from whole blood without cell sorting, alongside germline DNA. The investigators made TCR beta cDNA from about 500 ng total RNA, using a constant-region primer. The TCR beta library was amplified through three nested multiplex PCR rounds in a modified ARM-PCR procedure. Rounds one and two of PCR, each of roughly 11 cycles, were primed with TRBV1-TRBV30 forward primers and a C-beta reverse primer. One entry per CDR3 protein, called by TCRdb with MiXCR from the multiplex PCR reads. The repertoire holds more than 150,000 distinct CDR3 sequences, less than 65% seen once, with 65% to 80% in the top ten. Notes on this clonotype: A much more abundant neighbour one base away suggests this may be a read error. In this CDR3 the conserved last residue, phenylalanine or tryptophan, is missing, so a read error is likely.

Germline-derived CDR1 and CDR2 are LGHNA and YNFKEQ. The CDR3 runs 13 residues. V gave up 3 bases and J gave up 9 bases; unmatched junction bases: 5. This clonotype was sampled from a man in his forties with primary liver carcinoma and hepatitis B virus infection. This sequence joins TRBV4-2 and TRBJ2-1; 7 bases line up with TRBD1. Sequenced material: peripheral blood. The CDR3 sequence: CASSQGRDSEQFS. The CDR3 DNA is TGTGCCAGCAGCCAGGGTCGGGACAGTGAGCAGTTCTCC.